What follows are 2 T cell receptor beta chains derived from one specimen sequenced in a study of identical twins. Via MiXCR, TCRdb re-called the 5' RACE reads, giving one row per CDR3 protein. The sample lists approximately 490,000 distinct CDR3 sequences; around 20% were seen once. In addition, the sample was reused for a study of yellow fever vaccine responses in identical twins.

Sequencing input: CD4+ T cells sorted from blood. All receptors come from a woman under 30 in good health.

This clonotype was recorded many times. The chain uses TRBV7-9 and TRBJ2-1, with D possibly being TRBD2 (6 bases). The germline CDR1 and CDR2 sequences are SEHNR and FQNEAQ (reference sequence). Deletions cut 5 bases from V and 7 bases from J, with 15 bases between. This CDR3 has 14 residues. CDR3 loop: CASSPRGGVNEQFF. The CDR3 DNA is TGTGCCAGCAGCCCCCGGGGCGGGGTGAATGAGCAGTTCTTC.

This clonotype turned up a few times. This sequence joins TRBV11-2 and TRBJ1-1; the D is unclear. The V end lost 1 base, the J end lost 4 bases, and 10 bases lay between the germline ends. The germline gives CDR1 SGHAT, CDR2 FQNNGV. The CDR3 contains 14 residues. The CDR3 DNA follows: TGTGCCAGCAGCTTAGGAGGGTCAGTCACTGAAGCTTTCTTT. Residues: CASSLGGSVTEAFF.